These T cell receptor beta chains were read from a single sample in a study of blood T cells in healthy people across ages. TCRdb re-analysed the 5' RACE reads in MiXCR, keeping a single row per CDR3 protein. The sample carries around 2 million distinct CDR3 sequences, around 40% recorded once. Sequenced input: blood. All receptors come from a human donor in good health. Each CDR3 is given with its conserved first and last residue. D genes are given only for firm matches. The size of a clone is reported for some rows only, either as once, few or many, or as a class for expanded clones.

.,TRBV15,TRBJ2-1,once,TGTGCCACCAGCAGTTCCACCGGGAATGAGCAGTTCTTC,CATSSSTGNEQFF
.,TRBV20-1,TRBJ2-1,.,TGCAGTGCTAGAGTAACTCACGACGGTTCCTACAATGAGCAGTTCTTC,CSARVTHDGSYNEQFF
.,TRBV28,TRBJ2-1,.,TGTGCCAGCAGTTTGCAAGGGGAGGCATACAATGAGCAGTTCTTC,CASSLQGEAYNEQFF
.,TRBV20-1,TRBJ1-2,.,TGCAGTGCTAGGGTCAACAGCGAGACCCTCCCCTATGGCTACACCTTC,CSARVNSETLPYGYTF
.,TRBV5-1,TRBJ2-1,.,TGCGCCAGCAGCTTGGGGTGGAAGAATGAGCAGTTCTTC,CASSLGWKNEQFF
.,TRBV7-2,TRBJ2-7,few,TGTGCCAGCAGCTCCGGACCGGGACGGACGTACGAGCAGTACTTC,CASSSGPGRTYEQYF
TRBD2,TRBV11-2,TRBJ2-3,.,TGTGCCAGCAGCCAAAGCGGGAGTATAGCAGATACGCAGTATTTT,CASSQSGSIADTQYF
.,TRBV20-1,TRBJ1-3,.,TGCAGTGCTAGAGATATCGGAGGGTCTGGAAACACCATATATTTT,CSARDIGGSGNTIYF
.,TRBV4-3,TRBJ2-3,.,TGCGCCAGCAGCCAAGATCGGTACGGAAGAGATACGCAGTATTTT,CASSQDRYGRDTQYF
.,TRBV20-1,TRBJ2-5,few,TGCAGTGCTAACTACCCGTACCAAGAGACCCAGTACTTC,CSANYPYQETQYF
.,TRBV7-8,TRBJ2-1,.,TGTGCCAGCAGCTCTCGCCGGTTTTATAACAATGAGCAGTTCTTC,CASSSRRFYNNEQFF
TRBD1,TRBV9,TRBJ2-6,.,TGTGCCAGCAGCGTGGACAGGAGGTCGGGCTACTCTGGGGCCAACGTCCTGACTTTC,CASSVDRRSGYSGANVLTF
TRBD1,TRBV5-1,TRBJ1-4,few,TGCGCCAGCAGCCGATTAGTGGACAGGGATTTTTTCGCAGCAACTAATGAAAAACTGTTTTTT,CASSRLVDRDFFAATNEKLFF
.,TRBV12-3/TRBV12-4,TRBJ1-2,.,TGTGCCAGCAGTTTGTTGGTGGGGGGTGGCTACACCTTC,CASSLLVGGGYTF
.,TRBV6-2/TRBV6-3,TRBJ2-5,few,TGTGCCAGCAGTTACGTGCGGGAGACCCAGTACTTC,CASSYVRETQYF
.,TRBV6-1,TRBJ1-2,few,TGTGCCAGCAGTCACCTGGACAAAAGCTACACCTTC,CASSHLDKSYTF
.,TRBV4-2,TRBJ1-1,.,TGTGCCAGCAGCCACCGCGGCAGGGCGAACACTGAAGCTTTCTTT,CASSHRGRANTEAFF
TRBD1,TRBV18,TRBJ2-7,.,TGTGCCAGCTCGGTTAGGACAGGGTACTACGAGCAGTACTTC,CASSVRTGYYEQYF
.,TRBV28,TRBJ2-1,.,TGTGCCAGCAGGGGTCTCGGGTCCTCTTTCAATGAGCAGTTCTTT,CASRGLGSSFNEQFF
.,TRBV5-1,TRBJ1-2,.,TGCGCCAGCAGCGCCTCCGGGATTGACTATGGCTACACCTTC,CASSASGIDYGYTF
.,TRBV9,TRBJ2-3,.,TGTGCCAGCAGCGTAGCTGGTACTAGAGATACGCAGTATTTT,CASSVAGTRDTQYF
.,TRBV19,TRBJ1-5,.,TGTGCCGGAAATCAGGGGATAGGGAGCAATCAGCCCCAGCATTTT,CAGNQGIGSNQPQHF
.,TRBV6-1,TRBJ2-7,.,TGTGCCAGCACCTCTATCCTTCTGCTTGACGAGCAGTACTTC,CASTSILLLDEQYF
.,TRBV18,TRBJ1-1,.,TGTGCCAGCTCACCACCCGGGCGCTTGACTGAAGCTTTCTTT,CASSPPGRLTEAFF
.,TRBV6-5,TRBJ1-5,.,TGTGCCAGCAGTTACTCGAGAAGTAGAGGCCCGATCAATCAGCCCCAGCATTTT,CASSYSRSRGPINQPQHF
.,TRBV2,TRBJ1-1,.,TGTGCCAGCAGTACCTTATCCCTGAACACTGAAGCTTTCTTT,CASSTLSLNTEAFF
.,TRBV2,TRBJ2-3,.,TGTGCCAGCAGTGGAGAAGGTTCGGGGGTCACAGATACGCAGTATTTT,CASSGEGSGVTDTQYF
.,TRBV18,TRBJ2-1,.,TGTGCCAGCTCACCGGGGACCCGAGGGAGTGAGCAGTTCTTC,CASSPGTRGSEQFF
.,TRBV10-3,TRBJ2-3,.,TGTGCCATCACCCGGGGGCCCGACACAGATACGCAGTATTTT,CAITRGPDTDTQYF
TRBD2,TRBV12-5,TRBJ2-7,few,TGTGCTAGTGGTCCCAGGGAGGGAACCTACGAGCAGTACTTC,CASGPREGTYEQYF
TRBD2,TRBV29-1,TRBJ2-1,few,TGCAGCGTTGAAGCGGGGGGGTACAATGAGCAGTTCTTC,CSVEAGGYNEQFF
.,TRBV7-9,TRBJ2-3,.,TGTGCCAGCAGCTCATTCGGACAGATCACAGATACGCAGTATTTT,CASSSFGQITDTQYF
TRBD2,TRBV7-9,TRBJ2-7,.,TGTGCCAGCAGCTTGGGGGGGATTATCCACGAGCAGTACTTC,CASSLGGIIHEQYF
TRBD2,TRBV24-1,TRBJ2-1,few,TGTGCCACCAGTCGGACTAGCGGGGGGTATAGCTCCTACAATGAGCAGTTCTTC,CATSRTSGGYSSYNEQFF
.,TRBV4-3,TRBJ1-1,few,TGCGCCAGCAGCCAACTTCCTGGGACACCTGGGACTGAAGCTTTCTTT,CASSQLPGTPGTEAFF
.,TRBV28,TRBJ2-1,.,TGTGCCAGCAGTTTTCTGGCAGGGGATAGCTACAATGAGCAGTTCTTC,CASSFLAGDSYNEQFF
.,TRBV29-1,TRBJ2-1,few,TGCAGCGTGGCAAACAGGTTAGGGCCCAATGAGCAGTTCTTC,CSVANRLGPNEQFF
.,TRBV7-2,TRBJ2-1,.,TGTGCCAGCAGCTTAGGGGGTTCGGACGGCGCGCAGTTCTTC,CASSLGGSDGAQFF
.,TRBV9,TRBJ1-4,.,TGTGCCAGCAGCGTAGCAGCAGGATATAATGAAAAACTGTTTTTT,CASSVAAGYNEKLFF
TRBD1,TRBV12-3/TRBV12-4,TRBJ1-1,once,TGTGCCAGCACCGTCTGCCAGGGGGAGAACCCGAAGTGCACTGAAGCTTTCTTT,CASTVCQGENPKCTEAFF
TRBD1,TRBV18,TRBJ1-1,once,TGTGCCAGCTCTCCGATATCGGGACAGGGAGCTGAAGCTTTCTTT,CASSPISGQGAEAFF
.,TRBV28,TRBJ2-7,few,TGTGCCAGCGCGGTGAATTACGAGCAGTACTTC,CASAVNYEQYF
TRBD2,TRBV7-2,TRBJ2-1,many,TGTGCCAGCAGCTTAGCTAGACTAGCGGGGGCCTACAATGAGCAGTTCTTC,CASSLARLAGAYNEQFF
TRBD1,TRBV29-1,TRBJ1-2,.,TGCAGCGTTCAGAGGGACAGGGGCTTCGATGGCTACACCTTC,CSVQRDRGFDGYTF
TRBD2,TRBV7-8,TRBJ2-7,.,TGTGCCAGCAGCGCCCCCGGACTAGCGGGCTCCTACGAGCAGTACTTC,CASSAPGLAGSYEQYF
TRBD2,TRBV7-2,TRBJ2-5,.,TGTGCCAGCAGCTCCTTGACTAGCGGGAGACAAGAGACCCAGTACTTC,CASSSLTSGRQETQYF
.,TRBV5-1,TRBJ2-1,.,TGCGCCAGCAGCGGGAGGACTACGAGCTCCTACAATGAGCAGTTCTTC,CASSGRTTSSYNEQFF
.,TRBV18,TRBJ1-2,few,TGTGCCAGCTCACCATCCGGAGAAGGGGGTCATGGCTACACCTTC,CASSPSGEGGHGYTF
.,TRBV6-2/TRBV6-3,TRBJ2-2,.,TGTGCCACCAGGACGGCCGGGGAGCTGTTTTTT,CATRTAGELFF
TRBD2,TRBV3-1,TRBJ2-1,.,TGTGCCAGCAGCCAAGAAGGACTAGCGGGGGCAAATGAGCAGTTCTTC,CASSQEGLAGANEQFF
.,TRBV6-5,TRBJ2-2,.,TGTGCCAGCAGTCCAGGGGTAGGGAACACCGGGGAGCTGTTTTTT,CASSPGVGNTGELFF
TRBD2,TRBV12-3/TRBV12-4,TRBJ2-3,.,TGTGCCAGCAGTTCCGGCGGGGGTATCGCGGATACGCAGTATTTT,CASSSGGGIADTQYF
.,TRBV24-1,TRBJ2-3,.,TGTGCCACCAATGATCCCCGGCGTAGCACAGATACGCAGTATTTT,CATNDPRRSTDTQYF
TRBD2,TRBV29-1,TRBJ2-3,few,TGCAGCGTTGACCTAGCGGGGGGATTCACAGATACGCAGTATTTT,CSVDLAGGFTDTQYF
TRBD1,TRBV2,TRBJ2-7,.,TGTGCCAGCAGCCGAGGACAGGTTGGCGAGCAGTACTTC,CASSRGQVGEQYF
TRBD2,TRBV19,TRBJ2-1,.,TGTGCCAGTAGTAGGGGGGGGTTTACTTACAATGAGCAGTTCTTC,CASSRGGFTYNEQFF